Shown below are 10 T cell receptor beta chains from a single sample sequenced in a study of blood T cells in healthy people across ages. Combining a sample-barcoded 5' primer with a J-beta primer mix, a second PCR ran for roughly 7 to 12 cycles. Each CDR3 protein is one row after TCRdb ran MiXCR on the 5' RACE reads. The sample lists fewer than 2,000,000 distinct CDR3 sequences; roughly two fifths were seen once. The specimen was blood. These TCRs come from a human donor in good health.

The J gene is TRBJ2-7, the V gene TRBV18; TRBD2 matches at 12 bases. CDR1 is KGHSH, CDR2 LQKENI, per germline. The CDR3 loop spans 16 amino acids. Trimming removed 0 bases from V and 6 bases from J; junction bases left unmatched: 6. As DNA, the CDR3 is TGTGCCAGCTCACCACCCGCTAGCGGGGGGGCCTCCGAGCAGTACTTC. Amino acid sequence: CASSPPASGGASEQYF.

V is TRBV7-6 and J is TRBJ2-2; 9 bases align to TRBD2. Germline V gene data show CDR1 as SGHVS and CDR2 as FNYEAQ. After removal of 1 base from V and 5 bases from J, the junction contained 2 bases not matched to a gene. The CDR3 has 15 amino acids. CDR3 in amino acids: CASSLEGLATGELFF. The DNA of the CDR3 is TGTGCCAGCAGCTTAGAGGGACTAGCTACCGGGGAGCTGTTTTTT.

The chain employs TRBV12-3 or TRBV12-4 and TRBJ2-1, with D possibly being TRBD2 (6 bases). CDR3 length: 15 amino acids. Trimming pared 2 bases from V and 5 bases from J, leaving 13 bases between. The CDR3 nucleotides are TGTGCCAGCAGTTTACCGGGACTTCCTAACAATGAGCAGTTCTTC. Translated, it gives CASSLPGLPNNEQFF.

This clonotype was picked up a small number of times. V usage is TRBV29-1 and J usage is TRBJ2-5; 7 bases are shared with TRBD1. J was trimmed by 1 base and V by 1 base; bases with no gene match: 12. The CDR3 is made up of 17 amino acids. Germline loops: CDR1 SQVTM, CDR2 ANQGSEA. CDR3 sequence: CSVEGSGTADLQETQYF. The CDR3 DNA reads TGCAGCGTTGAAGGCTCCGGGACAGCGGATCTCCAAGAGACCCAGTACTTC.

The chain's CDR3 is CASSYGLAVFQETQYF. The CDR3 DNA is TGTGCCAGCAGCTACGGACTAGCGGTATTTCAAGAGACCCAGTACTTC. The chain joins TRBV7-9 to TRBJ2-5, with 10 bases identical to TRBD2. From germline, CDR1 is SEHNR and CDR2 FQNEAQ (reference sequence). The CDR3 totals 16 residues. Trimming at V came to 4 bases and at J to 2 bases, leaving 7 bases not matched to a gene.

V usage is TRBV27 and J usage is TRBJ2-1; no clear D gene. The V end was cut by 3 bases, the J end by 3 bases, with 9 bases between. The germline V gene encodes CDR1 MNHEY and CDR2 SMNVEV (reference sequence). The CDR3 extends over 14 amino acids. The CDR3 DNA reads as TGTGCCAGCAGTTTTGGCTCCCGCTACAATGAGCAGTTCTTC. It yields the protein CASSFGSRYNEQFF.

The table lists this clonotype with a count of one. The V gene is TRBV29-1, the J gene TRBJ2-1, with no clear D. This CDR3 has 10 residues. Germline V CDR1 and CDR2: SQVTM, ANQGSEA. The germline V and J ends were trimmed by 0 bases and 13 bases, with 7 bases remaining between them. CDR3: CSVEEETQFF. The CDR3 nucleotides read TGCAGCGTTGAAGAGGAGACCCAGTTCTTC.

The gene calls are TRBV7-2 and TRBJ2-5; weak D call: TRBD2 (6 bases). Germline CDR1 SGHTA, CDR2 FQGNSA. The CDR3 length is 12 residues. The V and J ends lost 6 bases and 8 bases respectively, with 13 bases between them. CDR3 in amino acids: CASSTNGGTQYF. CDR3 coding DNA: TGTGCCAGCAGTACGAACGGGGGAACCCAGTACTTC. The full variable domain, completed using reference TRBV7-2 and TRBJ2-5, is GAGVSQSPSNKVTEKGKDVELRCDPISGHTALYWYRQSLGQGLEFLIYFQGNSAPDKSGLPSDRFSAERTGGSVSTLTIQRTQQEDSAVYLCASSTNGGTQYFGPGTRLLVL.

This clonotype turned up a few times. The genes are TRBV29-1 and TRBJ2-5; TRBD2 matches at 8 bases. CDR1 SQVTM and CDR2 ANQGSEA come from the germline V gene. This CDR3 contains 14 residues. J lost 5 bases, V lost 6 bases, and 11 bases had no gene match. For the CDR3, the DNA is TGCAGCGTCACCCCGGGGGGGGGCAGGGAGACCCAGTACTTC. Protein: CSVTPGGGRETQYF.

This clonotype has more than one count but fewer than ten. The chain has TRBV20-1 and TRBJ2-1; D is undetermined. Germline V gene lookup returns CDR1 DFQATT and CDR2 SNEGSKA (reference sequence). The length of the CDR3 is 11 residues. As DNA, the CDR3 is TGCTCATGGGTAAGAAACAATGAGCAGTTCTTC. It specifies CSWVRNNEQFF.